This TCR beta chain is from a study of T-cell reconstitution after alpha-beta-depleted transplantation in children. Study findings and constraints: The high TCRbeta diversity at day 60 in some patients came from surviving recipient T cells and thymic progenitors. Where alpha-beta T cells came from about two months after transplant was reportedly several hundred expanded graft clones. It was newly produced T cells that mostly accounted for T-cell counts and diversity one year after transplant.

Preparation of the TCRbeta library involved a method that used unique molecular identifiers. A single record per CDR3 protein comes from TCRdb applying MiXCR to the PCR reads. The sample lists approximately 400,000 distinct CDR3 sequences, around 15% occurring once. Notes on this clonotype: Its antigen is unknown.

CDR3 length: 13 amino acids. With 2 bases removed from V and 3 bases from J, the gap between germline ends came to 9 bases. Germline CDR1 reads SGHRS; CDR2 reads YFSETQ. The J gene is TRBJ2-7, the V gene TRBV5-1; unclear D gene. Sequences were derived from PBMCs, mostly from graft donor cells, sampled 360 days after TCRalphabeta/CD19-depleted stem cell transplant. The receptor comes from a boy younger than two who had a stem cell transplant for Wiskott-Aldrich syndrome, so the T cells may come from the graft donor. This CDR3 reads CASSFSLFYEQYF. Written as DNA, the CDR3 is TGCGCCAGCAGCTTTTCATTATTCTACGAGCAGTACTTC.